This T cell receptor (beta chain) was identified in a study of OX40 agonist ivuxolimab in advanced cancers. Turning to the study itself: Allowance was made for prior anti-PD-1, anti-PD-L1 or anti-CTLA-4 therapy, and 35% to 40% had some. Regarding the study as a whole: At doses 0.1 to 3.0 mg/kg, CD4+ and CD8+ clones expanded. Certain nonresponders likewise exhibited a low normalized T-cell clonal expansion.

About this clone: Antigen unknown.

The CDR3 loop spans 17 amino acids. Germline V gene sequence: CDR1 SGHKS, CDR2 YYEKEE (reference sequence). Trimming took 0 bases from V and 0 from J, leaving 13 bases between them. The table came from immunoSEQ multiplex PCR; TCRdb's copy has only in-frame clones and leaves some out. The table lists around 40,000 clones, about 80% of them singletons, with around 8% in the top ten. Here the sequenced sample was CD4+ or CD8+ T cells sorted from blood, taken in a trial of the OX40 agonist ivuxolimab. J is TRBJ2-4 and V is TRBV5-5; no clear D. The receptor was derived from an adult with an advanced solid tumor such as melanoma, head and neck, liver or kidney cancer. CDR3 sequence (DNA): TGTGCCAGCAGCTTGGCCTTGGGTGTTCTAGCCAAAAACATTCAGTACTTC. It translates to CASSLALGVLAKNIQYF.